This T cell receptor beta chain appears in the sequencing data of a study of cytotoxic CD8 clonotypes in ibrutinib-treated CLL. Germline values: CDR1 MNHEY, CDR2 SVGAGI. The CDR3 covers 13 residues. Study-wide points: On treatment, the uncommon public clonotypes contracted or remained stable.

Profiled with immunoSEQ multiplex PCR; TCRdb holds only in-frame clones, not every one. The table shows some 93,000 clones, with more than 75% occurring only once. About this clone: Antigen specificity is unknown. One junction end does not reproduce the germline sequence, and a read error may be involved.

The V call is TRBV6-5, the J call TRBJ1-2, with D unclear. The sequencing used PBMCs, collected after 12 months of ibrutinib treatment. This receptor was taken from a human donor with chronic lymphocytic leukemia. CDR3 amino acids: CASSDSVRYGYTF. CDR3 coding DNA: TGTGCCAGCAGTGACTCTGTACGCTATGGCTACACCTTC.